This T cell receptor (beta chain) comes out of a study of shared T cell receptors in the human thymus. The protocol was immunoSEQ multiplex PCR, while the TCRdb copy is restricted to in-frame clones and leaves out a portion. Of some 760,000 clones in the sample, roughly 85% are singletons; the top ten hold more than 0.008%. This CDR3 comprises 14 residues. Trimming left V 6 bases short and J 3 bases short, with 15 bases between. Germline V gene sequence: CDR1 MNHNY, CDR2 SVGAGI (reference sequence). A further study also used this sample, focusing on human thymus T cells. That work adds: Resections were taken during corrective heart surgery, and the thymus tissue came from these. In thymic and blood repertoires alike, V and J usage looked biased.

The source is a girl in the first two years of life with a congenital heart defect. The rearrangement links TRBV6-6 to TRBJ2-7; tentative D call: TRBD1 (6 bases). Sequenced: thymocytes. The CDR3 coding sequence is TGTGCCAGCAGCCATCGAACAGGGAACTACGAGCAGTACTTC. Residues: CASSHRTGNYEQYF.